The present TCR beta chain was sequenced within a study of blood T cell repertoires in COVID-19. The method was immunoSEQ multiplex PCR; TCRdb's version includes in-frame clones alone and lacks a portion of them. The sample lists about 230,000 clones, over 80% seen once, with around 25% in the top ten. Sequenced: peripheral blood. This receptor was taken from a middle-aged man with acute or convalescent COVID-19.

CDR3 in DNA: TGTGCCAGCAGCCCGATGGAGGGGTATGCTGAAGCTTTCTTT. Translated, it gives CASSPMEGYAEAFF. The chain carries TRBV5-4 and TRBJ1-1; tentatively, D is TRBD1 (5 bases). CDR1 and CDR2 from the germline V gene are SGHNT and YYREEE (reference sequence). This CDR3 is built from 14 residues. Trimming took off 4 bases at V and 6 bases at J, with 16 bases between the two ends.